This T cell receptor (beta chain) was profiled in a study of blood T cell repertoires in COVID-19 (dated by TCRdb to about 2020). About the investigation overall: Samples covering the acute and convalescent phases of COVID-19 were provided by collaborators in the United States, Italy and Spain. The material from the prospective study consisted of cDNA or gDNA derived from T cells, B-cell-depleted T cells, or PBMCs. Deeply sampled blood TCRbeta repertoires from subjects exposed to, actively infected with, or recovered from COVID-19 were included in the dataset. A freely available public database, intended as a resource for researchers studying the immune response to SARS-CoV-2, is where the repertoires were released. The sample metadata nearly always contained a de-identified subject ID, COVID-19 status, age in years and sex. HLA class I and class II types, where available, came from metadata supplied by the sample provider rather than from assay-based typing. The samples were drawn from two sources: the first 160 participants of the ongoing ImmuneRACE study, and 950 to 1,500 subjects contributed by 6 global collaborators. General conclusions and limits of the study: Clinical and demographic metadata were provided uncurated, with the amount varying by source and participant.

Samples from volunteer blood donors who had recovered from COVID-19 were contributed by a second Seattle source. Each collaborating institution followed its own protocols to collect whole blood in K2EDTA tubes. For TCRbeta analysis, collaborators shipped samples in one of three forms: frozen whole blood, isolated PBMCs, or DNA extracted from either of those sample types. The trim is 3 bases for V and 0 bases for J, with a gap of 12 bases between the germline ends. CDR1 and CDR2 are read off the germline V gene as SGDLS and YYNGEE. The cysteine opens and the phenylalanine closes a CDR3 of 15 amino acids. CDR3 DNA is the only sequence kept; it has 45 bases, read in frame from the first base. Comments on this clone: Its recognized antigen is unknown. No clone much larger than this one lies a single base away; base qualities are absent.

TCRbeta CDR3 regions were amplified from genomic DNA using the immunoSEQ Assay, a bias-controlled multiplex PCR. The authors' analysis ran thus. The number of nucleated cells in each sample was estimated by amplification of reference gene primers within the assay. Sequence reads were collapsed and filtered to measure the absolute abundance of every unique TCRbeta CDR3 rearrangement. Productive Simpson clonality was computed per sample as the square root of Simpson's diversity index over productive rearrangements. TCRdb limited this immuneACCESS table to in-frame rearrangements with V and J called. A share of clones is missing; checked studies link under half to unresolved V genes, and the rest is unexplained. V and J calls plus clone size are reproduced from that table; the DNA served to infer D and trimming. A total of fewer than 250,000 clones appear in this sample, roughly nine tenths of them only once. Around 1.7% of the sample rests with the top ten.

The receptor was isolated from a woman in her fifties or sixties who had recovered from COVID-19. Here the chain combines TRBV9 and TRBJ1-2, with a weak D call of TRBD1 (6 bases match). The sequencing sample was made of peripheral blood. In nucleotides, the sequence is TGTGCCAGCAGCGCGACAGGAGCCTCTAACTATGGCTACACCTTC. This gives the protein CASSATGASNYGYTF.